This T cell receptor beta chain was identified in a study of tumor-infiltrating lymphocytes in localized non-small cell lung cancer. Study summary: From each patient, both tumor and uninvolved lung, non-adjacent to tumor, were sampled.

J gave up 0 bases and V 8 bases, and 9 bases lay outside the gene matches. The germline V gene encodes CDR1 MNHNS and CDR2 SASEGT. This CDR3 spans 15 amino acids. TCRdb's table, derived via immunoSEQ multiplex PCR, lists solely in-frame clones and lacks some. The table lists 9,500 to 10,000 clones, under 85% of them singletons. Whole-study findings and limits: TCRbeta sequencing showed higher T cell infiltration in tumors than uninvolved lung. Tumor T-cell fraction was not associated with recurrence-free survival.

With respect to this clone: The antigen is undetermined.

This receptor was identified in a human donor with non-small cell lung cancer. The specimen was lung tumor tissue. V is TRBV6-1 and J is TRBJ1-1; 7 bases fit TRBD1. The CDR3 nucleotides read TGTGCCAGCCGAGATCGGGACAGAGTGAACACTGAAGCTTTCTTT. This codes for CASRDRDRVNTEAFF.